The rows below give T cell receptor beta chains drawn from one sample of a study of cytomegalovirus exposure and HLA in healthy donors. Data came from immunoSEQ multiplex PCR; TCRdb stores just in-frame clones and leaves some out. The repertoire holds about 190,000 clones, with about 84% as singletons. Sequencing was done on a sample of PBMCs. These receptors were obtained from a woman aged 25 to 45 in good health and CMV-seropositive. CDR3s include the opening cysteine and the closing phenylalanine or tryptophan. Fields, in order: D gene, J gene, clone size, CDR3 length, V gene, CDR3 protein, CDR3 DNA. A D gene is named only where the DNA matches it firmly. Size is stated for part of the rows, as once, few or many counts, or as a class when the clone is expanded.

TRBD2	TRBJ2-5	-	16	TRBV9	CASSVDSGSLWETQYF	TGTGCCAGCAGCGTAGATAGCGGGAGTCTATGGGAGACCCAGTACTTC
-	TRBJ2-1	-	15	TRBV9	CASSVVGGARDEQFF	TGTGCCAGCAGCGTAGTAGGGGGGGCTCGGGATGAGCAGTTCTTC
TRBD2	TRBJ2-1	-	17	TRBV9	CASSVSLGLAGDNEQFF	TGTGCCAGCAGCGTATCCTTAGGACTAGCGGGGGACAATGAGCAGTTCTTC
TRBD1	TRBJ2-7	-	13	TRBV30	CAWRRDRAYEQYF	TGTGCCTGGCGCCGGGACAGAGCCTACGAGCAGTACTTC
TRBD2	TRBJ2-1	-	16	TRBV7-7	CASSLAIAGGLNEQFF	TGTGCTAGCAGCTTAGCCATAGCGGGGGGGCTCAATGAGCAGTTCTTC
TRBD1	TRBJ1-3	-	14	TRBV28	CASSGGDRGNTIYF	TGTGCCAGCAGTGGGGGGGACAGGGGGAACACCATATATTTT
-	TRBJ1-3	few	19	TRBV1	CTSSSPGLVGPGFGNTIYF	TGCACCAGCAGCTCTCCCGGTTTGGTGGGGCCAGGCTTTGGAAACACCATATATTTT
TRBD2	TRBJ2-3	-	18	TRBV7-9	CASSLFTSGRYGTDTQYF	TGTGCCAGCAGCTTATTTACTAGCGGGAGATATGGCACAGATACGCAGTATTTT
TRBD2	TRBJ2-5	-	15	TRBV28	CASSHNPRGGETQYF	TGTGCCAGCAGCCACAACCCCCGGGGGGGAGAGACCCAGTACTTC
-	TRBJ2-7	-	15	TRBV4-1	CASSQGGGSYYEQYF	TGCGCCAGCAGCCAAGGAGGGGGAAGTTACTACGAGCAGTACTTC
-	TRBJ2-3	few	14	TRBV9	CASSYSASTDTQYF	TGTGCCAGCAGCTATAGTGCTAGCACAGATACGCAGTATTTT
TRBD1	TRBJ1-2	once	14	TRBV5-1	CASSWNRGNYGYTF	TGCGCCAGCAGCTGGAACAGGGGCAACTATGGCTACACCTTC
TRBD1	TRBJ2-1	-	15	TRBV9	CASSVAGTAYNEQFF	TGTGCCAGCAGCGTAGCCGGGACAGCTTACAATGAGCAGTTCTTC
TRBD1	TRBJ2-1	few	14	TRBV10-3	CAINPGGSYNEQFF	TGTGCCATCAATCCAGGGGGCTCCTACAATGAGCAGTTCTTC
TRBD1	TRBJ2-5	-	15	TRBV13	CASSLGSRGQETQYF	TGTGCCAGCAGCTTAGGCAGCAGGGGGCAAGAGACCCAGTACTTC
-	TRBJ2-1	-	17	TRBV27	CASSPRERASSYNEQFF	TGTGCCAGCAGCCCGAGGGAGCGGGCCTCATCCTACAATGAGCAGTTCTTC
-	TRBJ2-1	few	14	TRBV7-9	CASSLAYKYNEQFF	TGTGCCAGCAGCTTAGCGTACAAGTACAATGAGCAGTTCTTC
-	TRBJ1-5	once	15	TRBV28	CASSYTGYSNQPQHF	TGTGCCAGCAGTTATACAGGGTATAGCAATCAGCCCCAGCATTTT
-	TRBJ2-2	-	18	TRBV7-6	CASSLGEGPDQNTGELFF	TGTGCCAGCAGCTTAGGAGAGGGCCCTGATCAAAACACCGGGGAGCTGTTTTTT
-	TRBJ1-1	-	13	TRBV19	CASSIQVGAEAFF	TGTGCCAGTAGTATTCAGGTTGGCGCTGAAGCTTTCTTT
-	TRBJ2-1	-	17	TRBV7-9	CASSSSGSVYAYNEQFF	TGTGCCAGCAGCTCTTCAGGGTCAGTCTACGCCTACAATGAGCAGTTCTTC
TRBD2	TRBJ2-3	-	18	TRBV4-2	CASSPSATGGRGTDTQYF	TGTGCCAGCAGCCCTAGCGCAACGGGGGGGCGAGGGACAGATACGCAGTATTTT
-	TRBJ1-2	few	13	TRBV4-1	CASSRPDRHGYTF	TGCGCCAGCAGCCGACCGGACAGACATGGCTACACCTTC
-	TRBJ1-1	few	15	TRBV25-1	CASSPPREISTEAFF	TGTGCCAGCAGTCCACCTAGGGAGATTTCGACTGAAGCTTTCTTT
TRBD1	TRBJ2-1	once	17	TRBV7-2	CASLPTGGTGTGGGQFF	TGTGCCAGCCTCCCAACTGGAGGGACAGGGACGGGCGGGGGGCAGTTCTTC
-	TRBJ1-5	-	16	TRBV30	CAWSVPGHYSNQPQHF	TGTGCCTGGAGTGTACCCGGACACTATAGCAATCAGCCCCAGCATTTT
-	TRBJ1-5	few	13	TRBV6-5	CASSRTGNQPQHF	TGTGCCAGCAGTAGAACAGGAAATCAGCCCCAGCATTTT
-	TRBJ1-2	few	16	TRBV14	CASSRSYSANKEGYTF	TGTGCCAGCAGCCGCTCTTACAGTGCTAATAAGGAAGGCTACACCTTC
-	TRBJ2-1	-	15	TRBV9	CASSVEGTGYNEQFF	TGTGCCAGCAGCGTAGAAGGGACTGGGTACAATGAGCAGTTCTTC
TRBD2	TRBJ2-1	-	17	TRBV28	CASRPTSGRSLYNEQFF	TGTGCCAGCAGACCCACTAGCGGGAGGTCCCTATACAATGAGCAGTTCTTC
TRBD2	TRBJ2-3	-	20	TRBV5-1	CASSGGISGLAGGPKDTQYF	TGCGCCAGCAGCGGAGGAATCTCGGGACTAGCGGGGGGGCCTAAGGATACGCAGTATTTT
TRBD2	TRBJ2-7	-	13	TRBV6-6	CASRAGLHYEQYF	TGTGCCAGCAGAGCGGGACTCCACTACGAGCAGTACTTC
-	TRBJ2-2	-	15	TRBV4-1	CASSQAVINTGELFF	TGCGCCAGCAGCCAAGCAGTCATAAACACCGGGGAGCTGTTTTTT
-	TRBJ2-7	-	15	TRBV14	CASSQDSLALLEQYF	TGTGCCAGCAGCCAAGACAGTCTGGCCCTACTAGAGCAGTACTTC
TRBD1	TRBJ1-5	once	17	TRBV6-1	CASSDRGPLNSNQPQHF	TGTGCCAGCAGTGACAGGGGGCCTCTTAATAGCAATCAGCCCCAGCATTTT
-	TRBJ1-4	few	15	TRBV6-9	CASSSTGVTNEKLFF	TGTGCCAGCAGTTCCACAGGCGTTACTAATGAAAAACTGTTTTTT
TRBD2	TRBJ2-2	few	17	TRBV7-9	CASSPHSSGERSGELFF	TGTGCCAGCAGCCCCCATTCTAGCGGGGAACGGTCCGGGGAGCTGTTTTTT
-	TRBJ2-3	-	14	TRBV5-1	CASSLERGRDTQYF	TGCGCCAGCAGCTTGGAAAGGGGGAGAGATACGCAGTATTTT
TRBD2	TRBJ2-5	-	18	TRBV2	CASSEALAGVYPGETQYF	TGTGCCAGCAGTGAAGCCCTAGCGGGAGTTTACCCCGGGGAGACCCAGTACTTC
-	TRBJ1-1	-	14	TRBV11-1	CASSTSGVDTEAFF	TGTGCCAGCAGCACGTCGGGGGTAGACACTGAAGCTTTCTTT
-	TRBJ1-1	once	12	TRBV30	CAWIPRVPEAFF	TGTGCCTGGATCCCCAGGGTTCCTGAAGCTTTCTTT
TRBD1	TRBJ2-7	-	21	TRBV28	CASSPGTGWLIAGWSTYEQYF	TGTGCCAGCAGTCCCGGGACAGGATGGTTAATAGCCGGTTGGAGCACCTACGAGCAGTACTTC
-	TRBJ1-5	-	17	TRBV28	CASSSRQVPRGNQPQHF	TGTGCCAGCAGCTCGCGACAGGTCCCACGGGGCAATCAGCCCCAGCATTTT
TRBD2	TRBJ2-2	few	15	TRBV19	CASSTLAGAYGELFF	TGTGCCAGTAGTACCTTAGCGGGGGCTTACGGGGAGCTGTTTTTT
-	TRBJ2-2	-	14	TRBV5-1	CASSRERNTGELFF	TGCGCCAGCAGCCGGGAGCGCAACACCGGGGAGCTGTTTTTT
-	TRBJ1-2	-	14	TRBV2	CASSYPGRNYGYTF	TGTGCCAGCAGTTATCCAGGGAGGAACTATGGCTACACCTTC
-	TRBJ2-1	-	15	TRBV13	CASSLIFGGHNEQFF	TGTGCCAGCAGCTTAATTTTTGGGGGCCACAATGAGCAGTTCTTC
TRBD1	TRBJ1-1	-	15	TRBV11-2	CASSYRGTGFSEAFF	TGTGCCAGCAGCTATAGAGGGACAGGGTTCAGTGAAGCTTTCTTT
-	TRBJ2-7	-	13	TRBV10-3	CAISSGQPWEQYF	TGTGCCATCAGTTCGGGACAACCTTGGGAGCAGTACTTC
-	TRBJ1-5	-	15	TRBV7-3	CASGGGRYANQPQHF	TGTGCCAGCGGGGGGGGGCGGTACGCCAATCAGCCCCAGCATTTT
-	TRBJ1-6	-	14	TRBV30	CAWSTQGNIVPLHF	TGTGCCTGGAGTACACAGGGTAATATAGTTCCCCTCCACTTT